The entry below gives a single TCR beta chain sequence along with its context. These data belong to a study of beta chain features in type 1 diabetes. Study information: The samples had approximately 100,000,000 sorted cells examined in all.

Reverse transcription of all isolated RNA meant that expressed TCRB transcripts were sequenced. TCRdb's table, derived via immunoSEQ multiplex PCR, lists solely in-frame clones and lacks some. The profile shows 250,000 to 400,000 clones, about 14% of them singletons. The receptor's source is a man aged 30-40 years in good health. Sequencing used central memory CD4+ T cells from blood.

This chain's CDR3 is CSARSAANTEAFF. CDR3 bases: TGCAGCGCCCGAAGCGCAGCGAACACTGAAGCTTTCTTT. This rearrangement joins TRBV29-1 to TRBJ1-1; D unresolved. V was cut by 7 bases and J by 1 base, with 13 bases left in between. The germline V gene has CDR1 SQVTM and CDR2 ANQGSEA. The CDR3 spans 13 residues.